The entry that follows covers one T cell receptor beta chain sequence. Its antigen is unidentified. This specimen comes from a study of OX40 agonist ivuxolimab in advanced cancers. Study background: Males comprised roughly four fifths of the group, whose mean age was about 61 years (range 23 to 79).

Broader study findings: Dosing at 0.1 to 3.0 mg/kg was accompanied by clonal expansion of CD4+ and CD8+ blood T cells by week 6.

The CDR3 runs 14 residues. The germline CDR1 and CDR2 sequences are SNHLY and FYNNEI. V dropped 7 bases and J dropped 7; count of bases not matched to a gene: 12. Libraries were prepared by immunoSEQ multiplex PCR; TCRdb keeps only in-frame clonotypes and omits some of them. The top ten hold 20% to 25% of the sample, which has nearly 80,000 clones, approximately 84% seen once. This chain connects TRBV2 to TRBJ1-2; TRBD1 agrees at 7 bases. The receptor comes from an adult with an advanced solid tumor such as melanoma, head and neck, liver or kidney cancer. The sample was CD4+ or CD8+ T cells sorted from blood, taken in a trial of the OX40 agonist ivuxolimab. The CDR3 nucleotides read TGTGCCAGCAACCTAGGGGGCGACCAAGGTGGCTACACCTTC. Residues: CASNLGGDQGGYTF.